This is a list of T cell receptor beta chains from one sample in a study of blood T cell repertoires in COVID-19. Only in-frame clones appear in the TCRdb table, and some are missing; sequencing was by immunoSEQ multiplex PCR. This sample has approximately 41,000 clones, with approximately 88% found just once. The sequenced material came from peripheral blood. The receptors come from a woman between 40 and 50 years old with acute or convalescent COVID-19. The CDR3 runs from the conserved cysteine through the conserved F or W. D genes are given only for firm matches. Expanded clones are given a class, and other clones once, few, many or no size at all.

>-|TRBJ1-4|-|TRBV6-4
CASSPGYFGEKLFF
TGTGCCAGCAGTCCAGGGTATTTTGGTGAAAAACTGTTTTTT
>-|TRBJ2-4|-|TRBV5-1
CASSRTGGPFLAKNIQYF
TGCGCCAGCAGCCGAACCGGGGGGCCATTTCTAGCCAAAAACATTCAGTACTTC
>-|TRBJ1-1|once|TRBV10-3
CAISSTFENTEAFF
TGTGCCATCTCTAGTACGTTCGAGAACACTGAAGCTTTCTTT
>TRBD2|TRBJ2-3|-|TRBV6-2/TRBV6-3
CASNPGTSIRDTQYF
TGTGCCAGCAACCCCGGGACTAGCATCAGAGATACGCAGTATTTT
>-|TRBJ1-2|-|TRBV19
CASSIGGDGYTF
TGTGCCAGTAGTATAGGGGGGGATGGCTACACCTTC
>TRBD1|TRBJ1-1|-|TRBV28
CASSPPGQFTEAFF
TGTGCCAGCAGTCCTCCGGGACAGTTCACTGAAGCTTTCTTT
>TRBD2|TRBJ2-7|-|TRBV6-4
CASSWLPSGSYEQYF
TGTGCCAGCAGTTGGCTCCCTAGCGGGAGTTACGAGCAGTACTTC
>-|TRBJ1-2|once|TRBV27
CASSPRGFVYGYTF
TGTGCCAGCAGTCCTAGGGGATTTGTTTATGGCTACACCTTC
>-|TRBJ1-1|few|TRBV18
CASSPPLGGTEAFF
TGTGCCAGCTCACCACCCTTAGGGGGTACTGAAGCTTTCTTT
>TRBD2|TRBJ2-7|-|TRBV6-2/TRBV6-3
CASSHRTSVLSTRPYEQYF
TGTGCCAGCAGCCACCGGACTAGCGTACTGTCGACCCGTCCGTACGAGCAGTACTTC
>-|TRBJ2-3|-|TRBV5-4
CASSLVGSQADTQYF
TGTGCCAGCAGCTTGGTGGGCAGTCAAGCAGATACGCAGTATTTT
>-|TRBJ1-2|-|TRBV7-2
CASSLDQGHYGYTF
TGTGCCAGCAGCTTAGATCAGGGTCACTATGGCTACACCTTC
>TRBD1|TRBJ1-1|-|TRBV6-4
CASSRNPRDRGRSEAFF
TGTGCCAGCAGTCGCAATCCCCGGGACAGGGGGCGGTCTGAAGCTTTCTTT
>TRBD1|TRBJ1-1|once|TRBV5-1
CASSLGQGANTEAFF
TGCGCCAGCAGCTTGGGACAGGGGGCGAACACTGAAGCTTTCTTT
>-|TRBJ1-3|-|TRBV30
CAWTGAMDTIYF
TGTGCCTGGACAGGGGCAATGGACACCATATATTTT
>-|TRBJ1-1|few|TRBV19
CASSQIMNTEAFF
TGTGCCAGTTCGCAGATTATGAACACTGAAGCTTTCTTT
>-|TRBJ2-3|-|TRBV6-5
CASRSSTDTQYF
TGTGCCAGCAGGAGTAGCACAGATACGCAGTATTTT
>TRBD2|TRBJ2-3|-|TRBV9
CASSVGGTSGYTQYF
TGTGCCAGCAGCGTAGGCGGGACTAGCGGTTATACGCAGTATTTT
>TRBD1|TRBJ1-1|once|TRBV7-2
CASRMTGGMDTEAFF
TGTGCCAGCAGGATGACAGGGGGCATGGACACTGAAGCTTTCTTT
>-|TRBJ2-3|-|TRBV5-8
CASSTRPVGTDTQYF
TGTGCCAGCAGCACCAGGCCAGTGGGCACAGATACGCAGTATTTT
>-|TRBJ1-1|-|TRBV12-3/TRBV12-4
CASREWSTEAFF
TGTGCCAGCAGAGAGTGGAGCACTGAAGCTTTCTTT
>-|TRBJ1-6|once|TRBV6-1
CASSENSMRLGYTLHF
TGTGCCAGCAGTGAAAATTCAATGCGACTAGGATATACCCTCCACTTT
>-|TRBJ2-3|-|TRBV5-1
CASSLESLHTDTQYF
TGCGCCAGCAGCTTGGAGTCCTTACACACAGATACGCAGTATTTT
>-|TRBJ1-2|-|TRBV5-4
CASSLTQGKGGYTF
TGTGCCAGCAGCTTGACTCAGGGAAAGGGAGGCTACACCTTC
>-|TRBJ1-2|-|TRBV19
CATSYSSYGYTF
TGTGCCACTAGCTACTCATCCTATGGCTACACCTTC
>TRBD1|TRBJ1-1|-|TRBV29-1
CSVARGTEAFF
TGCAGCGTTGCCAGGGGGACTGAAGCTTTCTTT
>TRBD2|TRBJ2-5|-|TRBV30
CAWSWERGGQETQYF
TGTGCCTGGAGTTGGGAGCGGGGGGGACAAGAGACCCAGTACTTC
>TRBD1|TRBJ1-1|-|TRBV11-2
CASSPRQGVNTEAFF
TGTGCCAGCAGCCCTCGACAGGGGGTGAACACTGAAGCTTTCTTT
>TRBD1|TRBJ1-1|-|TRBV5-6
CASSFGQGSTEAFF
TGTGCCAGCAGCTTCGGACAGGGAAGCACTGAAGCTTTCTTT
>TRBD1|TRBJ2-4|-|TRBV18
CASSPDSTGGSTKNIQYF
TGTGCCAGCTCACCAGATAGTACAGGGGGCTCGACCAAAAACATTCAGTACTTC
>TRBD2|TRBJ2-2|-|TRBV15
CATSRGSGRRTYTGELFF
TGTGCCACCAGCAGGGGGAGCGGGAGGCGGACCTACACCGGGGAGCTGTTTTTT
>-|TRBJ1-1|-|TRBV30
CAWIEQNTEAFF
TGTGCCTGGATTGAACAGAACACTGAAGCTTTCTTT
>TRBD1|TRBJ1-4|-|TRBV7-2
CASSLYRGQANEKLFF
TGTGCCAGCAGCTTGTACAGGGGGCAAGCTAATGAAAAACTGTTTTTT
>-|TRBJ2-7|-|TRBV5-1
CASSLEVSYEQYF
TGCGCCAGCAGTTTAGAAGTGTCCTACGAGCAGTACTTC
>-|TRBJ1-2|-|TRBV28
CASSIRDNGYTF
TGTGCCAGCAGTATCCGGGATAATGGCTACACCTTC
>TRBD2|TRBJ2-1|-|TRBV9
CASSVGAGGYNEQFF
TGTGCCAGCAGCGTAGGAGCGGGAGGCTACAATGAGCAGTTCTTC
>TRBD1|TRBJ1-2|-|TRBV4-3
CASSQDGQANYGYTF
TGCGCCAGCAGCCAAGACGGACAGGCGAACTATGGCTACACCTTC
>-|TRBJ1-5|-|TRBV25-1
CASSGAGGNQPQHF
TGTGCCAGCAGTGGGGCAGGTGGCAATCAGCCCCAGCATTTT
>-|TRBJ1-6|-|TRBV6-6
CASSYSAANSPLHF
TGTGCCAGCAGTTACTCGGCAGCGAATTCACCCCTCCACTTT
>-|TRBJ2-7|-|TRBV19
CASSSMDGNSYEQYF
TGTGCCAGTAGTTCCATGGACGGGAACTCCTACGAGCAGTACTTC
>TRBD2|TRBJ2-3|-|TRBV30
CAGISGRASDTQYF
TGTGCCGGCATTAGCGGGAGGGCCAGCGATACGCAGTATTTT
>-|TRBJ2-7|-|TRBV5-1
CASSQRDTPYEQYF
TGCGCCAGCAGCCAAAGGGACACTCCCTACGAGCAGTACTTC
>-|TRBJ1-6|-|TRBV6-5
CASSYSASPLHF
TGTGCCAGCAGTTACTCAGCCTCACCCCTCCACTTT
>TRBD2|TRBJ2-7|-|TRBV7-9
CASSLGGLALEQYF
TGTGCCAGCAGCTTGGGGGGACTAGCTTTAGAGCAGTACTTC
>TRBD1|TRBJ1-2|-|TRBV5-6
CASSYLGQGSVYGYTF
TGTGCCAGCAGCTACCTCGGACAGGGATCTGTCTATGGCTACACCTTC
>TRBD1|TRBJ2-7|-|TRBV18
CASSLPSRTGGGEQYF
TGTGCCAGCTCACTCCCCAGCCGGACAGGGGGAGGCGAGCAGTACTTC
>-|TRBJ1-3|-|TRBV6-1
CASSPRTGNTIYF
TGTGCCAGCAGTCCCAGGACAGGAAACACCATATATTTT
>TRBD2|TRBJ2-5|-|TRBV4-2
CASSRELAGLETQYF
TGTGCCAGCAGCCGAGAACTAGCGGGTCTGGAGACCCAGTACTTC
>TRBD2|TRBJ2-3|-|TRBV7-9
CASSPGLATSTDTQYF
TGTGCCAGCAGCCCGGGACTAGCGACTAGCACAGATACGCAGTATTTT
>-|TRBJ2-1|-|TRBV24-1
CATSDSGRGDSYNEQFF
TGTGCCACCAGTGATTCAGGGAGGGGGGACTCCTACAATGAGCAGTTCTTC
>-|TRBJ2-2|-|TRBV4-1
CASSPAPGPGGELFF
TGCGCCAGCAGCCCCGCGCCGGGTCCTGGCGGGGAGCTGTTTTTT
>TRBD1|TRBJ1-1|-|TRBV28
CASSLRQGSRTEAFF
TGTGCCAGCAGTCTACGACAGGGTAGTAGGACTGAAGCTTTCTTT